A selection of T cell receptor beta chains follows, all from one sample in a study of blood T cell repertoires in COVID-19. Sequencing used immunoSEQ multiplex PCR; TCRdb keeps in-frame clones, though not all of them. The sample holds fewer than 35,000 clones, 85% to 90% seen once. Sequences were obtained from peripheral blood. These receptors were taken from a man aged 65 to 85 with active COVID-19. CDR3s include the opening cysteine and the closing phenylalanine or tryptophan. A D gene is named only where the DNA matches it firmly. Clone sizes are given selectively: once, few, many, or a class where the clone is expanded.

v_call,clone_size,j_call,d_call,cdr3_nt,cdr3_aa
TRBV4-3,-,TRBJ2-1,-,TGCGCCAGCAGCCAAGATGGCGGCAATGAGCAGTTCTTC,CASSQDGGNEQFF
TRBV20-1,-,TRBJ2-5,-,TGCAGTGCGGCTTGGGAGACCCAGTACTTC,CSAAWETQYF
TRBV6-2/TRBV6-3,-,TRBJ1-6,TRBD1,TGTGCCAGCAGTTACCTCCGGGACAGGGATTCACCCCTCCACTTT,CASSYLRDRDSPLHF
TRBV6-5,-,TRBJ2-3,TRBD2,TGTGCCAGTGCGACTAGCGGGGACCCACGCTATACGCAGTATTTT,CASATSGDPRYTQYF
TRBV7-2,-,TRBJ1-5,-,TGTGCCAGCAGCTATTACAATCAGCCCCAGCATTTT,CASSYYNQPQHF
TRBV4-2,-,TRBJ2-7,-,TGTGCCAGCAGCCCCCCCTTGGCCAGCTACGAGCAGTACTTC,CASSPPLASYEQYF
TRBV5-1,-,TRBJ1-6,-,TGCGCCAGCAGCGGACCAGGGGTAGGAGAGACCATCTCCTATAATTCACCCCTCCACTTT,CASSGPGVGETISYNSPLHF
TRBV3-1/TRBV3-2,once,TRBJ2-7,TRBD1,TGTGCCAGCAGCCACGCACAGGGGGCCTACGAGCAGTACTTC,CASSHAQGAYEQYF
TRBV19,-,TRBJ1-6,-,TGTGCCAGTAGATGGGAGAGTTCACCCCTCCACTTT,CASRWESSPLHF
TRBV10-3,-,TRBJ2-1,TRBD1,TGTGCCATCAGTGAGTCGGCAGGACAGGGGAGCAATGAGCAGTTCTTC,CAISESAGQGSNEQFF
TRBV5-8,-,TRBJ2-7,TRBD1,TGTGCCAGCAGCTTCGGGACAGGGGAGACCGCCTACGAGCAGTACTTC,CASSFGTGETAYEQYF
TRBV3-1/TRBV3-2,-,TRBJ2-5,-,TGTGCCAGCAGCCAAGGGAGGGGAATCCAACAAGAGACCCAGTACTTC,CASSQGRGIQQETQYF
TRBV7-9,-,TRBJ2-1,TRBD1,TGTGCCAGCAGCGTCGACAGGGTTCAGCGAAGTAATGAGCAGTTCTTC,CASSVDRVQRSNEQFF